The present entry profiles one TCR beta chain with its context. Its antigen is undetermined. RNA transcripts provided the template for amplifying TCR beta CDR3 regions. An initial RT-PCR round employing HTBI primers preceded a second-round multiplex PCR. TCRdb re-called the multiplex PCR reads through MiXCR, storing one row per CDR3 protein. The sample yields hundreds of thousands of distinct CDR3 sequences, about 21% seen once. Ophthalmopathy not arising within 18 months of follow-up defined hyperthyroidism as stable. PBMCs were isolated by Ficoll-Paque density gradient centrifugation, using around 10 ml of fresh peripheral blood as the starting material. There are 15 residues in the CDR3. From germline, CDR1 is SNHLY and CDR2 FYNNEI. Between the trimmed V and J ends, which lost 5 bases and 6 bases, there was a span of 20 bases. The entry originates in a study of Graves' ophthalmopathy and Graves' hyperthyroidism.

Study-level results: Classification of ophthalmopathy versus stable hyperthyroidism by a 13-signature model yielded 85% to 90% sensitivity and approximately 79% specificity. Detected in blood as well were most expanded thyroid clonotypes with frequency above 0.001.

The sequenced sample consisted of peripheral blood. The sequence came from a woman under 30 with stable Graves' hyperthyroidism. The V call is TRBV2, the J call TRBJ2-7; the D is unclear. DNA for the CDR3: TGTGCCAGCAGTCTTACCGGGCCACCTCCTACCGAGCAGTACTTC. Protein: CASSLTGPPPTEQYF. Full variable domain (rest looked up from reference TRBV2 and TRBJ2-7): EPEVTQTPSHQVTQMGQEVILRCVPISNHLYFYWYRQILGQKVEFLVSFYNNEISEKSEIFDDQFSVERPDGSNFTLKIRSTKLEDSAMYFCASSLTGPPPTEQYFGPGTRLTVT.